The TCR beta chain under discussion was sequenced for a study of OX40 agonist ivuxolimab in advanced cancers. Across the whole study: Ivuxolimab, an agonist antibody against OX40 (CD134), was given to patients. Hepatocellular carcinoma, melanoma, renal cell or head and neck cancer was diagnosed in the dose-escalation patients. People who had prior anti-PD-1, anti-PD-L1 or anti-CTLA-4 therapy could take part, and about 37% had some.

The method was immunoSEQ multiplex PCR; TCRdb's version includes in-frame clones alone and lacks a portion of them. This sample yields 90,000 to 150,000 clones, of which around 89% are seen a single time; 0.55% to 0.7% belongs to the top ten. Worth noting for this clone: Its target is unknown.

Findings and caveats of the study: At doses 0.1 to 3.0 mg/kg, CD4+ and CD8+ clones expanded.

V lost 4 bases, J lost 2 bases, and 11 bases lay in between. The CDR3 sequence is 14 residues long. CDR1 WSHSY and CDR2 SAAADI come from the germline V gene. The sequence was obtained from an adult with an advanced solid tumor such as melanoma, head and neck, liver or kidney cancer. The chain has TRBV10-2 and TRBJ1-2; D possibly corresponds to TRBD1 (5 bases). This specimen was CD4+ or CD8+ T cells sorted from blood, taken in a trial of the OX40 agonist ivuxolimab. The CDR3 loop reads CASSGGGSNYGYTF. CDR3 DNA: TGCGCCAGCAGTGGGGGGGGGTCCAACTATGGCTACACCTTC.